The 26 T cell receptor beta chains below all came from one sample that was sequenced in a study of blood T cell repertoires in COVID-19. Some clones are missing from TCRdb's copy, which holds only in-frame ones; the method was immunoSEQ multiplex PCR. The data contain 240,000 or so clones, around 85% of them singletons. The source material was peripheral blood. These receptors all come from a woman older than 75 with acute or convalescent COVID-19.

Concerning this clone: Other DNA sequences in this specimen translate into the identical CDR3. V gene TRBV28 combines with J gene TRBJ2-2; TRBD1 agrees at 10 bases. Germline V gives CDR1 MDHEN, CDR2 SYDVKM. Unmatched junction bases numbered 1, after V lost 2 bases and J lost 1 base. The CDR3 is 16 residues long. CDR3 nucleotide sequence: TGTGCCAGCAGTTTAAGGACAGGGGGGAACACCGGGGAGCTGTTTTTT. It encodes CASSLRTGGNTGELFF.

The chain combines TRBV12-3 or TRBV12-4 with TRBJ1-5; D remains unclear. The V end was cut by 3 bases, the J end by 3 bases, with 3 bases between. The CDR3 loop spans 12 amino acids. The CDR3 DNA is TGTGCCAGCAGTTTTAACAATCAGCCCCAGCATTTT. This encodes CASSFNNQPQHF.

The gene calls are TRBV4-1 and TRBJ2-6; maybe TRBD1 (6 bases). Germline V gene data show CDR1 as MGHRA and CDR2 as YSYEKL. Trimming took off 3 bases at V and 1 base at J, with 16 bases between the two ends. The CDR3 is made up of 18 amino acids. CDR3 bases: TGCGCCAGCAGCCACTCCCCTGGGGGCCTATCTGGGGCCAACGTCCTGACTTTC. This gives the protein CASSHSPGGLSGANVLTF.

The rearrangement joins TRBV7-2 to TRBJ1-1; 9 bases align to TRBD1. V lost 3 bases and J lost 11; bases outside the gene matches: 7. The CDR3 length is 13 residues. Germline V lookup: CDR1 SGHTA, CDR2 FQGNSA. Here the CDR3 DNA reads TGTGCCAGCAGCTTGGGACAGGGCAATTCGGCTTTCTTT. Protein: CASSLGQGNSAFF.

The gene calls are TRBV10-3 and TRBJ2-1, with 14 bases identical to TRBD2. V trimming: 2 bases; J trimming: 4 bases; junction bases outside the gene matches: 1. Per the germline V gene, CDR1 is ENHRY and CDR2 is SYGVKD. The CDR3 has 16 residues. CDR3 nucleotide sequence: TGTGCCATCAGTGAGAGGACTAGCGGGGGGTACAATGAGCAGTTCTTC. Translating it yields CAISERTSGGYNEQFF.

The rearrangement links TRBV5-1 to TRBJ2-1; 9 nucleotides match TRBD1. The length of the CDR3 is 16 residues. The V and J ends lost 0 bases and 4 bases, in that order; junction bases with no gene match: 5. Germline-derived CDR1 and CDR2 are SGHRS and YFSETQ. CDR3: CASSLGDRGVYNEQFF. CDR3 DNA: TGCGCCAGCAGCTTGGGCGACAGGGGGGTTTACAATGAGCAGTTCTTC.

This clone was recorded once. The chain joins TRBV6-5 to TRBJ1-1, with 9 positions matching TRBD1. V lost 2 bases to trimming and J lost 4 bases; unmatched junction nucleotides: 5. Germline V lookup: CDR1 MNHEY, CDR2 SVGAGI. The CDR3 is 15 amino acids. The CDR3 DNA follows: TGTGCCAGCAGTTACCCCCAGGACAGGGGCACTGAAGCTTTCTTT. Its translation: CASSYPQDRGTEAFF.

The chain carries TRBV7-9 and TRBJ2-3; TRBD1 agrees at 9 bases. This CDR3 region has 16 residues. Trimming cost V 3 bases and J 5 bases; bases outside gene matches: 9. Germline CDR1 SEHNR, CDR2 FQNEAQ (reference sequence). The CDR3 sequence is CASSLSWTGDIDTQYF. The DNA of the CDR3 is TGTGCCAGCAGCTTGTCCTGGACAGGGGACATAGATACGCAGTATTTT.

The gene calls are TRBV9 and TRBJ1-1; TRBD1 matches at 7 bases. The germline CDR1 and CDR2 sequences are SGDLS and YYNGEE. With V trimmed by 4 bases and J by 5 bases, 8 bases remained unmatched. The CDR3 is 14 residues long. The chain's CDR3 is CASSPKTGRTEAFF. The CDR3 DNA sequence: TGTGCCAGCAGCCCTAAGACAGGGAGGACTGAAGCTTTCTTT. The complete variable domain, with remaining parts taken from reference TRBV9 and TRBJ1-1, reads DSGVTQTPKHLITATGQRVTLRCSPRSGDLSVYWYQQSLDQGLQFLIQYYNGEERAKGNILERFSAQQFPDLHSELNLSSLELGDSALYFCASSPKTGRTEAFFGQGTRLTVV.

The CDR3 sequence is CASSGAGFTTNEKLFF. The CDR3, as DNA: TGTGCCAGCAGTGGGGCAGGGTTCACAACTAATGAAAAACTGTTTTTT. The chain uses TRBV25-1 and TRBJ1-4; tentatively, D is TRBD1 (5 bases). The CDR3 is made up of 16 amino acids. Germline loops: CDR1 MGHDK, CDR2 SYGVNS. Deletions cut 4 bases from V and 0 bases from J, with 12 bases between.

Note on this clone: At one end, the junction sequence differs from germline, possibly due to a read error. The chain recombines TRBV3-1 (or the pseudogene TRBV3-2) with TRBJ2-1, with D uncertain. CDR1 is LGHDT, CDR2 YNNKEL, per germline (reference sequence). CDR3 size: 11 residues. Written as DNA, the CDR3 is TGTGCCAGCAGCCAATACAGTGAGCAGTTCTTC. It yields the protein CASSQYSEQFF.

The chain links TRBV19 to TRBJ2-7, with TRBD1 matching 8 bases. The CDR3 sequence is 14 residues long. The V segment lost 3 bases and the J segment 2 bases; nucleotides outside the gene matches: 3. Germline values: CDR1 LNHDA, CDR2 SQIVND (reference sequence). CDR3 amino acids: CASSMGQAPYEQYF. In DNA form, the CDR3 reads TGTGCCAGTAGTATGGGACAGGCCCCCTACGAGCAGTACTTC.

The J gene is TRBJ2-7, the V gene TRBV4-2, with D tentatively TRBD1 (6 bases). CDR3 length: 13 residues. The V and J ends lost 6 bases and 3 bases respectively, with 12 bases between them. Germline V gene data show CDR1 as LGHNA and CDR2 as YNFKEQ. CDR3 bases: TGTGCCAGCAGTCGGACAGAAGACTACGAGCAGTACTTC. Residues: CASSRTEDYEQYF.

V and J are TRBV2 and TRBJ1-4, with D possibly matching TRBD1 (5 bases). The CDR3 loop spans 15 amino acids. Looked up from germline, CDR1 is SNHLY and CDR2 is FYNNEI. Between the trimmed V and J ends, which lost 6 bases and 7 bases, there was a span of 18 bases. Here the CDR3 DNA reads TGTGCCAGCAGAGCGGGGGGAGGTAGGGGTGAAAAACTGTTTTTT. Protein: CASRAGGGRGEKLFF.

This chain connects TRBV28 to TRBJ2-1; 7 positions match TRBD1. Germline assignment: CDR1 MDHEN and CDR2 SYDVKM. V lost 6 bases to trimming and J lost 4 bases; unmatched junction nucleotides: 9. The CDR3 contains 15 residues. CDR3 sequence: CASSHFGDSYNEQFF. CDR3 bases: TGTGCCAGCAGCCACTTTGGGGACAGTTACAATGAGCAGTTCTTC.

The rearrangement links TRBV3-1 (or the pseudogene TRBV3-2) to TRBJ2-2, with 7 bases identical to TRBD2. The CDR3 loop spans 14 amino acids. From germline, CDR1 is LGHDT and CDR2 YNNKEL (reference sequence). Trimming removed 1 base from V and 7 bases from J; junction bases left unmatched: 3. CDR3 nucleotide sequence: TGTGCCAGCAGCCAAGGCGGGAGTAGCGGGGAGCTGTTTTTT. Protein: CASSQGGSSGELFF.

J is TRBJ1-4 and V is TRBV28, with 8 bases lining up with TRBD1. CDR1 is MDHEN, CDR2 SYDVKM, per germline. This CDR3 is built from 15 residues. V was pared by 5 bases and J by 8 bases, with 10 bases of the junction left unmatched. The CDR3 DNA reads TGTGCCAGCAGTCTACCGGGGACAGGTCTAGAAAAACTGTTTTTT. It yields the protein CASSLPGTGLEKLFF.

The chain carries TRBV5-5 and TRBJ1-3; 8 bases fit TRBD1. The ends lost 2 bases at V and 1 base at J; junction bases unmatched: 14. Per germline, CDR1 SGHKS and CDR2 YYEKEE (reference sequence). CDR3 length: 19 amino acids. The DNA of the CDR3 is TGTGCCAGCAGCTTCAGGGACAGGTCAACTTTAAGGTCTGGAAACACCATATATTTT. Translated, it gives CASSFRDRSTLRSGNTIYF.

This clone was counted a few times. The chain recombines TRBV5-1 with TRBJ1-5, with TRBD1 matching 10 bases. J gave up 7 bases and V 4 bases, and 5 bases lay outside the gene matches. The CDR3 spans 14 residues. From germline, CDR1 is SGHRS and CDR2 YFSETQ. The CDR3 nucleotides are TGCGCCAGCAGCAGGACAGGGGGAGACCAGCCCCAGCATTTT. Protein: CASSRTGGDQPQHF.

The rearrangement links TRBV28 to TRBJ1-1, with D uncertain. Germline CDR1 reads MDHEN; CDR2 reads SYDVKM. The CDR3 sequence is 12 residues long. Trimming took 2 bases from V and 2 from J, leaving 3 bases between them. CDR3 protein: CASSLTNTEAFF. The CDR3 DNA reads as TGTGCCAGCAGTTTAACTAACACTGAAGCTTTCTTT.

This chain links TRBV28 with TRBJ1-4, with 11 bases identical to TRBD1. The CDR3 has 15 amino acids. Losses at the gene ends were 7 bases for V and 4 bases for J; bases not matched to a gene: 5. Germline values: CDR1 MDHEN, CDR2 SYDVKM. The CDR3 loop is CASTRGTGGNEKLFF. CDR3 nucleotide sequence: TGTGCCAGCACCCGGGGGACAGGGGGTAATGAAAAACTGTTTTTT.

V is TRBV24-1 and J is TRBJ1-2; weak D call: TRBD1 (5 bases). CDR1 KGHDR and CDR2 SFDVKD come from the germline V gene. V lost 4 bases to trimming and J lost 5 bases, with 16 bases between them. CDR3 size: 15 residues. CDR3 DNA sequence: TGTGCCACCAGTGACCCTACTCGGGGGTGGTATGGCTACACCTTC. Amino acids: CATSDPTRGWYGYTF.

The CDR3 reads CASSGGLAGARTDTQYF. The CDR3 DNA reads TGTGCCAGTAGTGGGGGACTAGCGGGGGCCCGCACAGATACGCAGTATTTT. This chain links TRBV19 with TRBJ2-3, with 14 bases identical to TRBD2. Per germline, CDR1 LNHDA and CDR2 SQIVND (reference sequence). The ends lost 5 bases at V and 1 base at J; junction bases unmatched: 5. CDR3 length: 17 residues.

The J gene is TRBJ1-2, the V gene TRBV2, with D perhaps matching TRBD1 (6 bases). CDR1 and CDR2 from the germline V gene are SNHLY and FYNNEI. CDR3 size: 13 residues. The ends were cut back, 2 bases at V and 7 bases at J, with 11 bases in the middle. The CDR3 DNA is TGTGCCAGCAGTGAAACAGGGAAAGGTGGCTACACCTTC. The encoded protein is CASSETGKGGYTF.

The V gene is TRBV28, the J gene TRBJ2-7; 8 bases align to TRBD2. Germline trimming cut 5 bases from V and 2 bases from J; bases unmatched to any gene: 5. CDR1 MDHEN and CDR2 SYDVKM come from the germline V gene. This CDR3 has 14 residues. The CDR3: CASSPGGGTYEQYF. DNA of the CDR3: TGTGCCAGCAGTCCCGGGGGGGGGACCTACGAGCAGTACTTC.

The chain carries TRBV2 and TRBJ2-2, with 9 positions matching TRBD1. Unmatched junction bases numbered 4, after V lost 6 bases and J lost 2 bases. This CDR3 region has 15 residues. The germline gives CDR1 SNHLY, CDR2 FYNNEI. The CDR3 DNA sequence: TGTGCCAGCAGCGGACAGGGGATTAACACCGGGGAGCTGTTTTTT. Translation: CASSGQGINTGELFF. The variable domain in full, with the rest retrieved from reference TRBV2 and TRBJ2-2, is EPEVTQTPSHQVTQMGQEVILRCVPISNHLYFYWYRQILGQKVEFLVSFYNNEISEKSEIFDDQFSVERPDGSNFTLKIRSTKLEDSAMYFCASSGQGINTGELFFGEGSRLTVL.